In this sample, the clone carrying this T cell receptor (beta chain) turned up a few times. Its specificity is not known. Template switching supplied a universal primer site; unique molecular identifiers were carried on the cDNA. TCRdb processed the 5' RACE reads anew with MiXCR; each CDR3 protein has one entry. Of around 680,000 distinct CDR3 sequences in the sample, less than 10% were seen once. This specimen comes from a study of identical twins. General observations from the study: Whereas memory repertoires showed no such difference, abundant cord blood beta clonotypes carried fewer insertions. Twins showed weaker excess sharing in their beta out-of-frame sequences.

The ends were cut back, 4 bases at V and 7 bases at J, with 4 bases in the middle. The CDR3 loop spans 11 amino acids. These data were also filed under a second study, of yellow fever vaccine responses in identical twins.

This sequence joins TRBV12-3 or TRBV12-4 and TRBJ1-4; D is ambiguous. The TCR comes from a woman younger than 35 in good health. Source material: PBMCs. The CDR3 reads CASSWREKLFF. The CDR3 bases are TGTGCCAGCAGTTGGCGTGAAAAACTGTTTTTT.